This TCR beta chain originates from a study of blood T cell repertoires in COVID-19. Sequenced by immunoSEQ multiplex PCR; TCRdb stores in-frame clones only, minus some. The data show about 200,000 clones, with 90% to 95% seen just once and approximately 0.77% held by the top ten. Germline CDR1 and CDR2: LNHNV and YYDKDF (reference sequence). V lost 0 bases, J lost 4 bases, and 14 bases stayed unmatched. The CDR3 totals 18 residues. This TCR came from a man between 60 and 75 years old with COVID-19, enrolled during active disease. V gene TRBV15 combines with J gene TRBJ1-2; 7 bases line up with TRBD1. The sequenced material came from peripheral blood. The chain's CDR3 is CATSRDPLTTGNRYGYTF. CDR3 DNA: TGTGCCACCAGCAGAGACCCCTTAACGACAGGGAACCGCTATGGCTACACCTTC.